This TCR beta chain was profiled in a study of T cell repertoires in cytomegalovirus infection. V was trimmed by 0 bases and J by 3 bases, leaving 9 bases between them. The CDR3 runs 15 residues. The V gene's germline CDR1 is LGHNA and CDR2 YSLEER. This clonotype was detected a few times. The target antigen is unknown. TCRdb re-called the reads with MiXCR, one entry per CDR3 protein. The sample yields roughly 920,000 distinct CDR3 sequences, roughly 30% seen once. Study findings and constraints: What dominated the ex vivo response were HLA-C-restricted CMV-specific TCR beta clonotypes.

The TCR comes from a human donor in good health (CMV status not recorded). Some clones in this sample may be carry-over from other donors' samples. The sequenced sample was cultured CD8+ T cells from PBMCs, obtained from culture after CMV antigen stimulation. The V gene is TRBV4-3, the J gene TRBJ2-4, with D unclear. CDR3: CASSQDPHSKNIQYF. The DNA for the CDR3 is TGCGCCAGCAGCCAAGATCCTCACAGCAAAAACATTCAGTACTTC.